This T cell receptor beta chain was obtained from a study of control samples from healthy donors and cancer patients. The length of the CDR3 is 18 residues. V was pared by 5 bases and J by 0 bases, with 20 bases between. The germline V gene encodes CDR1 LNHNV and CDR2 YYDKDF (reference sequence). Profiled with immunoSEQ multiplex PCR; TCRdb holds only in-frame clones, not every one. The profile shows tens of thousands of clones, around 87% of them singletons. The clonotype originates from a woman in her fifties or sixties with head and neck cancer. The source material was PBMCs. V and J are TRBV15 and TRBJ2-1; no firm D call. CDR3 nucleotide sequence: TGTGCCACCAGCCGTGGGTTCTTTGGACGGAGCTCCTACAATGAGCAGTTCTTC. It codes for CATSRGFFGRSSYNEQFF.